This T cell receptor beta chain was found in a study of blood T cell repertoires in COVID-19. In the study overall: COVID-19 samples, acute and convalescent, were from the United States, Italy and Spain. The analysed material was cDNA or gDNA that came from T cells, B-cell-depleted T cells, or PBMCs.

The CDR3 has 15 amino acids. Between the trimmed V and J ends, which lost 0 bases and 0 bases, there was a span of 9 bases. Germline V gene sequence: CDR1 MNHEY, CDR2 SVGAGI. Original processing notes: Nucleated cell number was recorded as an estimate derived from reference gene primer amplification. The repertoire was sequenced with immunoSEQ multiplex PCR; TCRdb's copy has only in-frame clones and lacks some. V, J and clone size reflect that table, while D and trimming were determined from the DNA. The sample lists approximately 230,000 clones; roughly 83% were seen once. This TCR was recovered from an elderly man with acute or convalescent COVID-19. The genes are TRBV6-5 and TRBJ2-7, with D perhaps TRBD2 (6 bases). Sample: peripheral blood. CDR3 residues: CASSYSRDASYEQYF. CDR3 nucleotide sequence: TGTGCCAGCAGTTACTCGCGGGACGCCTCCTACGAGCAGTACTTC.